This is a list of T cell receptor beta chains from one sample in a study of T cell responses to AZD1222 COVID-19 vaccine. Assay used: immunoSEQ multiplex PCR; TCRdb lists only in-frame clones, some missing. Here the sample spans 200,000 to 250,000 clones, roughly 91% being singletons. The starting material was peripheral blood, obtained on day 0 of MenACWY control vaccination. These receptors were obtained from an adult in good health. Both conserved end residues are part of each CDR3. D genes are given only for firm matches. Size is omitted from some rows. Given values are once, few, many or a class for expanded clones.

abundance: NA
v_gene: TRBV18
d_gene: TRBD2
j_gene: TRBJ2-5
CDR3nt: TGTGCCAGCTCACCGGGGCTAGCGGGGGAACAAGAGACCCAGTACTTC
CDR3aa: CASSPGLAGEQETQYF

abundance: NA
v_gene: TRBV28
d_gene: NA
j_gene: TRBJ1-5
CDR3nt: TGTGCCAGCAGAATAGGGGGTAGCAATCAGCCCCAGCATTTT
CDR3aa: CASRIGGSNQPQHF

abundance: NA
v_gene: TRBV1
d_gene: NA
j_gene: TRBJ2-5
CDR3nt: TGCACCAGCAGCCAAAAAGATCTAGCGCCGGTCCGCCAAGAGACCCAGTACTTC
CDR3aa: CTSSQKDLAPVRQETQYF

abundance: NA
v_gene: TRBV24-1
d_gene: TRBD1
j_gene: TRBJ1-2
CDR3nt: TGTGCCACCAGCGATATAGACAGGGTAGGAGGCTACACCTTC
CDR3aa: CATSDIDRVGGYTF

abundance: NA
v_gene: TRBV10-2
d_gene: TRBD1
j_gene: TRBJ1-2
CDR3nt: TGCGCCAGCAGGCCCACCGGGACAGAGGGTGGCTACACCTTC
CDR3aa: CASRPTGTEGGYTF

abundance: NA
v_gene: TRBV10-2
d_gene: NA
j_gene: TRBJ1-5
CDR3nt: TGCGCCAGCAGTGAGCGGGGGATTAGCAATCAGCCCCAGCATTTT
CDR3aa: CASSERGISNQPQHF

abundance: NA
v_gene: TRBV19
d_gene: NA
j_gene: TRBJ1-4
CDR3nt: TGTGCCAGTAGTATGAGCGCCGGGGCCTCTAATGAAAAACTGTTTTTT
CDR3aa: CASSMSAGASNEKLFF

abundance: NA
v_gene: TRBV7-9
d_gene: NA
j_gene: TRBJ2-5
CDR3nt: TGTGCCAGCTATGAATGGGGACATCAAGAGACCCAGTACTTC
CDR3aa: CASYEWGHQETQYF

abundance: NA
v_gene: TRBV5-6
d_gene: NA
j_gene: TRBJ1-1
CDR3nt: TGTGCCAGCAGCTTGGGGGAAGATGAAGCTTTCTTT
CDR3aa: CASSLGEDEAFF

abundance: NA
v_gene: TRBV5-1
d_gene: TRBD1
j_gene: TRBJ1-2
CDR3nt: TGCGCCAGCAGCTCGGCGGCAGGGGGGGCGGGCTATGGCTACACCTTC
CDR3aa: CASSSAAGGAGYGYTF

abundance: NA
v_gene: TRBV9
d_gene: NA
j_gene: TRBJ2-1
CDR3nt: TGTGCCAGCAGCCCAGACCCCGGGACTGCTAAAGAGCAGTTCTTC
CDR3aa: CASSPDPGTAKEQFF

abundance: NA
v_gene: TRBV6-1
d_gene: TRBD2
j_gene: TRBJ2-7
CDR3nt: TGTGCCAGCAGTGAAGTGAGGTCTAGCGGGGGATCCAGCTCCTACGAGCAGTACTTC
CDR3aa: CASSEVRSSGGSSSYEQYF

abundance: NA
v_gene: TRBV5-1
d_gene: NA
j_gene: TRBJ1-6
CDR3nt: TGCGCCAGCAGCTTCGAGAGCTCCTATAATTCACCCCTCCACTTT
CDR3aa: CASSFESSYNSPLHF

abundance: NA
v_gene: TRBV13
d_gene: NA
j_gene: TRBJ1-6
CDR3nt: TGTGCCAGCAGCATGGATCAGGGGCATAGTAATTCACCCCTCCACTTT
CDR3aa: CASSMDQGHSNSPLHF

abundance: NA
v_gene: TRBV7-6
d_gene: NA
j_gene: TRBJ2-1
CDR3nt: TGTGCCAGCAGCTTAGCCGGGAGCAGCTCCTACAATGAGCAGTTCTTC
CDR3aa: CASSLAGSSSYNEQFF

abundance: NA
v_gene: TRBV10-1
d_gene: NA
j_gene: TRBJ1-5
CDR3nt: TGCGCCAGCCAAAGTGACGGGGGAAAGGTAGGGGAAGGGCCCCAGCATTTT
CDR3aa: CASQSDGGKVGEGPQHF

abundance: NA
v_gene: TRBV2
d_gene: NA
j_gene: TRBJ1-6
CDR3nt: TGTGCCAGCAGTGACAGGGGTAATTCACCCCTCCACTTT
CDR3aa: CASSDRGNSPLHF

abundance: NA
v_gene: TRBV10-3
d_gene: TRBD1
j_gene: TRBJ1-2
CDR3nt: TGTGCCATCAGTGAATTAGAGGGGACAGGGAACTATGGCTACATCTTC
CDR3aa: CAISELEGTGNYGYIF

abundance: NA
v_gene: TRBV6-4
d_gene: TRBD2
j_gene: TRBJ2-1
CDR3nt: TGTGCCAGCAGTGAGGGAGGACTAGCGATGAATGAGCAGTTCTTC
CDR3aa: CASSEGGLAMNEQFF

abundance: once
v_gene: TRBV7-9
d_gene: NA
j_gene: TRBJ1-6
CDR3nt: TGTGCCAGCAGCTTAGGACACCCCGGGGGTTTTTATAATTCACCCCTCCACTTT
CDR3aa: CASSLGHPGGFYNSPLHF

abundance: NA
v_gene: TRBV13
d_gene: NA
j_gene: TRBJ1-4
CDR3nt: TGTGCCAGCAGCTTACGGCAGGGCTATAATGAAAAACTGTTTTTT
CDR3aa: CASSLRQGYNEKLFF

abundance: NA
v_gene: TRBV2
d_gene: NA
j_gene: TRBJ2-7
CDR3nt: TGTGCCAGCAGTGAGAGGAGCTCCTACGAGCAGTACTTC
CDR3aa: CASSERSSYEQYF

abundance: NA
v_gene: TRBV28
d_gene: NA
j_gene: TRBJ1-1
CDR3nt: TGTGCCAGCAGAAAACAGGTGAACACTGAAGCTTTCTTT
CDR3aa: CASRKQVNTEAFF

abundance: NA
v_gene: TRBV14
d_gene: NA
j_gene: TRBJ2-5
CDR3nt: TGTGCCAGCAGCTTCCGGCGGGCCCAGTACTTC
CDR3aa: CASSFRRAQYF

abundance: NA
v_gene: TRBV6-5
d_gene: TRBD1
j_gene: TRBJ1-6
CDR3nt: TGTGCCAGCAGTTACGGCGGACAGGCACATAATTCACCCCTCCACTTT
CDR3aa: CASSYGGQAHNSPLHF

abundance: NA
v_gene: TRBV6-5
d_gene: NA
j_gene: TRBJ1-5
CDR3nt: TGTGCCAGCAGTCCAGACAGGAACAATCAGCCCCAGCATTTT
CDR3aa: CASSPDRNNQPQHF

abundance: NA
v_gene: TRBV27
d_gene: TRBD1
j_gene: TRBJ2-1
CDR3nt: TGTGCCAGCAGTTTAGGGGCAGGGGGCCTCAATGAGCAGTTCTTC
CDR3aa: CASSLGAGGLNEQFF

abundance: NA
v_gene: TRBV19
d_gene: TRBD1
j_gene: TRBJ1-2
CDR3nt: TGTGCCAGTTGCCCGAGCCGGGACAGAGGCGGCTACACCTTC
CDR3aa: CASCPSRDRGGYTF

abundance: NA
v_gene: TRBV7-6
d_gene: NA
j_gene: TRBJ1-1
CDR3nt: TGTGCCAGCAGCCGGCTGGCAGCTGCCACTGAAGCTTTCTTT
CDR3aa: CASSRLAAATEAFF

abundance: NA
v_gene: TRBV19
d_gene: NA
j_gene: TRBJ1-5
CDR3nt: TGTGCCAGTTCCCCGGGACCCATCCCCGGTCAGCCCCAGCATTTT
CDR3aa: CASSPGPIPGQPQHF

abundance: NA
v_gene: TRBV27
d_gene: TRBD1
j_gene: TRBJ2-3
CDR3nt: TGTGCCAGCAGTTTATACAAGGGGGCGCGTCAAGATACGCAGTATTTT
CDR3aa: CASSLYKGARQDTQYF

abundance: once
v_gene: TRBV9
d_gene: TRBD2
j_gene: TRBJ2-2
CDR3nt: TGTGCCAGCAGCGTAACCGGGACTAGCGGGGGTAACACCGGGGAGCTGTTTTTT
CDR3aa: CASSVTGTSGGNTGELFF

abundance: few
v_gene: TRBV5-8
d_gene: TRBD2
j_gene: TRBJ2-1
CDR3nt: TGTGCCAGCAGCTACGGGGGGGCCTACAATGAGCAGTTCTTC
CDR3aa: CASSYGGAYNEQFF